This T cell receptor (beta chain) was retrieved from a study of blood T cell repertoires in COVID-19. Whole-study context: Acute and convalescent COVID-19 specimens originated in the United States, Italy and Spain. From T cells, B-cell-depleted T cells, or PBMCs came the material, which was cDNA or gDNA.

Original processing notes: Reference gene primers were amplified, and this amplification served to estimate nucleated cell counts. Generated by immunoSEQ multiplex PCR, the TCRdb table keeps only in-frame clones and is missing some. V and J calls and clone size are those listed in that table; D and trimming were worked out from the DNA. The sample has around 450,000 clones, around 89% seen once. This CDR3 region has 13 residues. Germline-derived CDR1 and CDR2 are SGHRS and YFSETQ. The V segment lost 0 bases and the J segment 8 bases; nucleotides outside the gene matches: 3. The clonotype originates from a woman in her 30s with acute or convalescent COVID-19. Specimen: peripheral blood. The chain employs TRBV5-1 and TRBJ2-3, with TRBD1 matching over 7 bases. CDR3 sequence (DNA): TGCGCCAGCAGCTTGGACAGGGGTGTTACGCAGTATTTT. This sequence encodes CASSLDRGVTQYF.